Below are 25 T cell receptor beta chains sequenced from a single sample in a study of vaccination and CD4 T cells after COVID-19. No antigen has been assigned to these receptors. Oncomine TCR Beta short-read sequencing was applied to DNA from cultured CD4+ T cells. TCRdb passed the PCR reads through MiXCR, listing each CDR3 protein once. The data contain around 21,000 distinct CDR3 sequences, 60% to 70% of them singletons. The treatment was: approximately nine-day PBMC culture with coronavirus spike peptide pools or control peptides (ViraFEST assay). Sequencing was carried out using CD4+ T cells from blood, cultured in vitro. Receptors were obtained from a human donor who had recovered from COVID-19.

V is TRBV7-3 and J is TRBJ2-3, with D possibly being TRBD1 (6 bases). The CDR3 covers 13 residues. Per the germline V gene, CDR1 is SGHTA and CDR2 is FQGTGA. Trimming took 10 bases from V and 3 from J, leaving 14 bases between them. This chain's CDR3 is CATQQGWTDTQYF. The CDR3 DNA follows: TGTGCCACGCAACAGGGTTGGACAGATACGCAGTATTTT.

This clonotype was seen just once. In nucleotides, the CDR3 is TGTGCCAGCAGCTCGCGACTCAAACGGGAGACCCAGTACTTC. Translation: CASSSRLKRETQYF. The J gene is TRBJ2-5, the V gene TRBV7-8; D gene uncertain. Germline CDR1 SGHVS, CDR2 FQNEAQ. The CDR3 runs to 14 residues. Between the trimmed V and J ends, which lost 4 bases and 5 bases, there was a span of 14 bases.

In its sample, this clonotype was seen a few times. The chain employs TRBV28 and TRBJ1-2; possible D gene TRBD1, 6 bases. V lost 3 bases and J lost 8, with 19 bases in between. Germline V gives CDR1 MDHEN, CDR2 SYDVKM. The CDR3 is made up of 15 amino acids. The DNA of the CDR3 is TGTGCCAGCAGTTTTACCCCAGGGGCGCGGGGAGGCTACACCTTC. Its translation: CASSFTPGARGGYTF.

The rearrangement links TRBV27 to TRBJ2-5; possible D gene TRBD1, 5 bases. This CDR3 has 13 residues. Germline V gene lookup returns CDR1 MNHEY and CDR2 SMNVEV (reference sequence). Deletions cut 6 bases from V and 0 bases from J, with 8 bases between. CDR3 nucleotides: TGTGCCAGCAGACAGGAGAACCAAGAGACCCAGTACTTC. Translation: CASRQENQETQYF.

This rearrangement joins TRBV2 to TRBJ2-5, with D uncertain. The germline V gene encodes CDR1 SNHLY and CDR2 FYNNEI. The germline V and J ends were trimmed by 2 bases and 12 bases, with 19 bases remaining between them. CDR3 length: 14 amino acids. CDR3 DNA: TGTGCCAGCAGTGAAAACTCAGTTGGCCCCCAGGAGTACTTC. This translates into CASSENSVGPQEYF.

J is TRBJ2-7 and V is TRBV6-1; a weak D match, TRBD1 (7 bases). Germline CDR1 MNHNS, CDR2 SASEGT. CDR3 size: 18 residues. Trimming pared 1 base from V and 4 bases from J, leaving 23 bases between. For the CDR3, the DNA is TGTGCCAGCAGTGAAGAAGGCAGGGGGGCTTTTGTGGGTTACGAGCAGTACTTC. Translated, it gives CASSEEGRGAFVGYEQYF.

This clonotype was seen a few times. The chain joins TRBV6-1 to TRBJ1-1; D may be TRBD1 (5 bases). CDR3 length: 15 residues. The V end lost 6 bases, the J end lost 6 bases, and 20 bases lay between the germline ends. Germline values: CDR1 MNHNS, CDR2 SASEGT. CDR3 in amino acids: CASRDRDALEAEAFF. CDR3 in DNA: TGTGCCAGCAGGGACCGGGACGCGTTAGAGGCTGAAGCTTTCTTT.

The rearrangement links TRBV7-6 to TRBJ1-3, with a weak D call TRBD1 (5 bases). With 8 bases removed from V and 4 bases from J, the gap between germline ends came to 12 bases. Germline CDR1 SGHVS, CDR2 FNYEAQ. CDR3 size: 13 residues. This chain's CDR3 is CASGPRQGNTIYF. Written as DNA, the CDR3 is TGTGCCAGCGGGCCTCGACAGGGAAACACCATATATTTT.

About this clonotype: The junction and the germline gene differ at one end; a read error may be behind it. The chain links TRBV27 to TRBJ2-1; D may match TRBD1 or TRBD2 (5 bases each). The germline V gene encodes CDR1 MNHEY and CDR2 SMNVEV (reference sequence). This CDR3 spans 18 amino acids. The CDR3 DNA reads TGTGCCAGCAGGTTATTCCCGACCGGGACCCGCTCCTACAATGAGCAGTTCTTC. Its protein product is CASRLFPTGTRSYNEQFF.

The rearrangement uses TRBV27 and TRBJ1-3; possibly TRBD1 for D (6 bases). Germline CDR1 is MNHEY and CDR2 is SMNVEV (reference sequence). The CDR3 is made up of 14 amino acids. V was pared by 2 bases and J by 2 bases, with 7 bases between. The CDR3: CASSLNRAGNTIYF. DNA of the CDR3: TGTGCCAGCAGTTTAAACAGGGCTGGAAACACCATATATTTT.

This sequence joins TRBV6-1 and TRBJ2-4, with D possibly matching TRBD1 (6 bases). Germline loops: CDR1 MNHNS, CDR2 SASEGT. CDR3 length: 15 amino acids. V was shortened by 4 bases and J by 4 bases, with 14 bases between the two germline ends. CDR3: CASSAGVLSKNIQYF. The CDR3 DNA reads as TGTGCCAGCAGTGCAGGGGTCCTTTCAAAAAACATTCAGTACTTC.

This clonotype was counted only a few times. This rearrangement joins TRBV7-8 to TRBJ2-3, with 11 positions matching TRBD2. This CDR3 is 16 amino acids long. Trimming took 5 bases from V and 7 from J; bases not matched to a gene: 11. Looked up from germline, CDR1 is SGHVS and CDR2 is FQNEAQ. The CDR3 nucleotides read TGTGCCAGCAGCGACCTAGCGGGAGGAGAGGCGAATACGCAGTATTTT. Amino acid sequence: CASSDLAGGEANTQYF.

By its share, this clonotype is medium-sized. V usage is TRBV29-1 and J usage is TRBJ2-3, with TRBD2 identical over 9 bases. This CDR3 spans 13 amino acids. Germline V gene data show CDR1 as SQVTM and CDR2 as ANQGSEA. V trimming: 6 bases; J trimming: 5 bases; junction bases outside the gene matches: 6. For the CDR3, the DNA is TGCAGCGTGTTTGGACTAGCGCGAGATACGCAGTATTTT. Amino acids: CSVFGLARDTQYF.

This chain joins TRBV4-3 and TRBJ1-1, with D possibly TRBD1 on 5 matching bases. The CDR3 consists of 14 residues. CDR1 and CDR2 from the germline V gene are LGHNA and YSLEER. V lost 0 bases and J 4 bases, leaving 9 bases between the germline ends. The CDR3 reads CASSQEAGGTEAFF. CDR3 coding DNA: TGCGCCAGCAGCCAAGAAGCGGGGGGCACTGAAGCTTTCTTT.

V gene TRBV6-5 combines with J gene TRBJ1-6; tentative D call: TRBD1 (6 bases). V gave up 0 bases and J gave up 13 bases, with 22 bases separating them. Germline V gene lookup returns CDR1 MNHEY and CDR2 SVGAGI. This CDR3 contains 17 residues. CDR3 residues: CASSYSGRGAQFSPLHF. The CDR3 DNA is TGTGCCAGCAGTTACTCCGGTAGGGGGGCACAATTCTCCCCCCTCCACTTT.

In this sample, this clonotype turned up a few times. The rearrangement links TRBV2 to TRBJ2-2; the match to TRBD2 covers 10 bases. After removal of 6 bases from V and 1 base from J, the junction contained 2 bases not matched to a gene. This CDR3 is built from 15 residues. Per germline, CDR1 SNHLY and CDR2 FYNNEI. CDR3 in DNA: TGTGCCAGCAGGCGGACTAGCGGGAACACCGGGGAGCTGTTTTTT. Amino acids: CASRRTSGNTGELFF. The complete variable domain, with remaining parts taken from reference TRBV2 and TRBJ2-2, reads EPEVTQTPSHQVTQMGQEVILRCVPISNHLYFYWYRQILGQKVEFLVSFYNNEISEKSEIFDDQFSVERPDGSNFTLKIRSTKLEDSAMYFCASRRTSGNTGELFFGEGSRLTVL.

There are a few counts of this clonotype. The J gene is TRBJ1-2, the V gene TRBV6-1; TRBD1 matches at 7 bases. The CDR3 totals 15 residues. V gave up 5 bases and J gave up 6 bases; unmatched junction bases: 12. Germline CDR1 reads MNHNS; CDR2 reads SASEGT. Here the CDR3 reads CASSNRDSKLDGYTF. CDR3 nucleotide sequence: TGTGCCAGCAGTAATCGGGACAGTAAGTTAGATGGCTACACCTTC.

The chain employs TRBV6-1 and TRBJ2-5; 8 bases map to TRBD2. Germline V gene lookup returns CDR1 MNHNS and CDR2 SASEGT. The CDR3 runs to 16 residues. Trimming at V came to 2 bases and at J to 0 bases, leaving 5 bases not matched to a gene. CDR3 region: CASSESTGGYQETQYF. The CDR3 coding sequence is TGTGCCAGCAGTGAATCGACGGGGGGGTACCAAGAGACCCAGTACTTC.

The rearrangement joins TRBV15 to TRBJ2-1; 9 bases are a match to TRBD1. Germline CDR1 reads LNHNV; CDR2 reads YYDKDF (reference sequence). The J segment lost 6 bases and the V segment lost 0 bases, leaving 6 bases of the junction unmatched. CDR3 length: 16 amino acids. The DNA of the CDR3 is TGTGCCACCAGCAGAGAGGGAACAGGGGGCGTCAATGAGCAGTTCTTC. Translation: CATSREGTGGVNEQFF.

The rearrangement uses TRBV6-5 and TRBJ1-5, with D perhaps matching TRBD1 (6 bases). CDR3 length: 15 residues. Trimming cost V 0 bases and J 1 base, with 7 bases left between them. Germline V gene sequence: CDR1 MNHEY, CDR2 SVGAGI. In DNA form, the CDR3 reads TGTGCCAGCAGTTACTCGAGGGGGAGCAATCAGCCCCAGCATTTT. Protein sequence: CASSYSRGSNQPQHF.

V is TRBV10-1 and J is TRBJ2-1; 11 positions match TRBD2. The length of the CDR3 is 17 residues. Germline V CDR1 and CDR2: WNHNN, SYGVQD (reference sequence). Trimming removed 1 base from V and 7 bases from J; junction bases left unmatched: 9. The CDR3 loop is CASSEYVTSGSRNEQFF. The CDR3 DNA reads as TGCGCCAGCAGTGAGTATGTAACTAGCGGGAGTAGGAATGAGCAGTTCTTC.

The chain links TRBV2 to TRBJ2-3; possibly TRBD2 for D (6 bases). The CDR3 runs 17 residues. Germline V gives CDR1 SNHLY, CDR2 FYNNEI. Trimming shortened V by 5 bases and J by 3 bases, and 21 bases separated the two germline ends. The CDR3 DNA is TGTGCCAGCAGTCCCCAAAGGGTGGTGGGGGGTACAGATACGCAGTATTTT. It yields the protein CASSPQRVVGGTDTQYF.

In its sample, this clonotype was seen a few times. The rearrangement links TRBV6-5 to TRBJ1-2; 7 bases are shared with TRBD1. Germline values: CDR1 MNHEY, CDR2 SVGAGI. This CDR3 has 14 residues. Germline trimming cut 3 bases from V and 8 bases from J; bases unmatched to any gene: 9. CDR3 sequence reads: CASSYTDRARGYTF. CDR3 coding DNA: TGTGCCAGCAGTTATACCGACAGGGCGCGCGGCTACACCTTC.

The chain combines TRBV2 with TRBJ1-2; 7 nucleotides line up with TRBD1. This CDR3 contains 13 residues. V gave up 7 bases and J gave up 4 bases; unmatched junction bases: 6. Germline CDR1 SNHLY, CDR2 FYNNEI. The chain's CDR3 is CASTAGQVYGYTF. The DNA for the CDR3 is TGTGCCAGCACCGCTGGACAGGTCTATGGCTACACCTTC.

This clonotype was counted a few times. The chain is built from TRBV7-8 and TRBJ1-1, with D unresolved. CDR3 length equals 15 residues. V was trimmed by 2 bases and J by 1 base, leaving 11 bases between them. Germline CDR1 and CDR2: SGHVS and FQNEAQ. Here the CDR3 reads CASSLKYSENTEAFF. DNA of the CDR3: TGTGCCAGCAGCTTAAAATACTCGGAGAACACTGAAGCTTTCTTT.